The clone carrying this T cell receptor (beta chain) was counted a single time. The data were taken from a study of blood T cell repertoires in COVID-19. Study at large: Samples came from the United States, Italy and Spain, spanning acute and convalescent COVID-19.

Germline assignment: CDR1 WNHNN and CDR2 SYGVQD (reference sequence). This CDR3 comprises 13 residues. Deletions cut 4 bases from V and 4 bases from J, with 9 bases between. Some clones are missing from TCRdb's copy, which holds only in-frame ones; the method was immunoSEQ multiplex PCR. The sample lists over 130,000 clones; less than 90% were seen once. Seattle enrolled patients during active infection and tracked them longitudinally. Material: peripheral blood. The chain couples TRBV10-1 to TRBJ2-3; maybe TRBD1 (5 bases). This clonotype was obtained from a man in his thirties or forties with COVID-19, enrolled during active disease. For the CDR3, the DNA is TGCGCCAGCAGTGGACAGATCGCAGATACGCAGTATTTT. Translation gives CASSGQIADTQYF.